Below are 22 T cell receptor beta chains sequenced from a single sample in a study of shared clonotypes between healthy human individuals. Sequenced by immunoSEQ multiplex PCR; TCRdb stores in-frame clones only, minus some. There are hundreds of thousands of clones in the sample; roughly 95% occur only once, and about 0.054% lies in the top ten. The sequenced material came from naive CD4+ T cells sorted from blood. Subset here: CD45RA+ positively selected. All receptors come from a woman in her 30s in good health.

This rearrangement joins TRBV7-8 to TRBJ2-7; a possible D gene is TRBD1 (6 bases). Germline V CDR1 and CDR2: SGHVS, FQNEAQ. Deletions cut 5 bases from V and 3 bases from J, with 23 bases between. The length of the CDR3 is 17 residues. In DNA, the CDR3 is TGTGCCAGCAGCCGAGGGTCCGGGACAAAAACCCTCTACGAGCAGTACTTC. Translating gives CASSRGSGTKTLYEQYF.

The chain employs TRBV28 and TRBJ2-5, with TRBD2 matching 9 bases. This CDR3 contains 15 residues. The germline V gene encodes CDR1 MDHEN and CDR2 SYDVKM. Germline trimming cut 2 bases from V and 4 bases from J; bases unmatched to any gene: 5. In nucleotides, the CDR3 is TGTGCCAGCAGTTTACCGCGGGAGGGCCTAGAGACCCAGTACTTC. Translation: CASSLPREGLETQYF.

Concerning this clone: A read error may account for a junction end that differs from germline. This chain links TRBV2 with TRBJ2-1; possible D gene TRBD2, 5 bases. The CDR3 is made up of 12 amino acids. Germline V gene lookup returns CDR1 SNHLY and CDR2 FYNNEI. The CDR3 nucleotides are TGTGCCAGCAGTGAAAATCTGAGGGAGTGGGTCTTC. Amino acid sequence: CASSENLREWVF.

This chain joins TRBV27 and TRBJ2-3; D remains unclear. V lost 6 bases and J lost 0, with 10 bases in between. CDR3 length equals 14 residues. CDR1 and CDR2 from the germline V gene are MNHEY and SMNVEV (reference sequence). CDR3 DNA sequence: TGTGCCAGCAGGAGGAGTGGGAGCACAGATACGCAGTATTTT. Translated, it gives CASRRSGSTDTQYF.

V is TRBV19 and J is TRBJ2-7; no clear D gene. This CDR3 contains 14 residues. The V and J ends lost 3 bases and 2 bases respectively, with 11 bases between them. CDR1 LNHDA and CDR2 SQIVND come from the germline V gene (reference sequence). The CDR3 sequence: CASSITGRTYEQYF. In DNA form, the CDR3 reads TGTGCCAGTAGTATTACTGGACGGACCTACGAGCAGTACTTC.

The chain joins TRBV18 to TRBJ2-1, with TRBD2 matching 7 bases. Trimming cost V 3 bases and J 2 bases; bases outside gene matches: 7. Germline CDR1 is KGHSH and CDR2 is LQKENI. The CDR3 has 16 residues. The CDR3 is CASSPITSDPYNEQFF. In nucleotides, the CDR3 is TGTGCCAGCTCACCGATCACTAGCGACCCCTACAATGAGCAGTTCTTC.

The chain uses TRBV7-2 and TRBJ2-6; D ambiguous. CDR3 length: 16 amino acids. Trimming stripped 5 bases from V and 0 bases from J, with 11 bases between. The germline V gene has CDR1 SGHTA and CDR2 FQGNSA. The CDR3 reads CASSRRVSSGANVLTF. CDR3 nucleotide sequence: TGTGCCAGCAGCCGCCGAGTGAGCTCTGGGGCCAACGTCCTGACTTTC.

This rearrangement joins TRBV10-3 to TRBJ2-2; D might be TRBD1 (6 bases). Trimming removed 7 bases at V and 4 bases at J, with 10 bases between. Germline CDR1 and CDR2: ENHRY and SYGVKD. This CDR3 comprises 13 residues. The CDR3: CAINRDGTGELFF. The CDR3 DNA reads TGTGCCATCAACAGGGACGGCACCGGGGAGCTGTTTTTT.

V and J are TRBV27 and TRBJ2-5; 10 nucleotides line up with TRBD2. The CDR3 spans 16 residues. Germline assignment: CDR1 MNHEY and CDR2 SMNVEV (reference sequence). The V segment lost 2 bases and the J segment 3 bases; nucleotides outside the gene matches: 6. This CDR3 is CASSLRKLAGEETQYF. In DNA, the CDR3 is TGTGCCAGCAGTTTACGGAAGCTAGCGGGAGAAGAGACCCAGTACTTC.

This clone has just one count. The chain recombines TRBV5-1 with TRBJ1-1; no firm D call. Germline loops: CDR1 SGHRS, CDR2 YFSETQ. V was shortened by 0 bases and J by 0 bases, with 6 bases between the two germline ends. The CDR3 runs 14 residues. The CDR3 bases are TGCGCCAGCAGCTTGGACACCGTGAACACTGAAGCTTTCTTT. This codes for CASSLDTVNTEAFF.

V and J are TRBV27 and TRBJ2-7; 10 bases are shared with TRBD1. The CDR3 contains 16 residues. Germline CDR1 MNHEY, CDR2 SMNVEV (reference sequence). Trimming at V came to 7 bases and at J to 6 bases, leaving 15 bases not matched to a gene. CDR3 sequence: CASTPGWTGGTAEQYF. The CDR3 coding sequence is TGTGCCAGCACCCCGGGGTGGACAGGGGGGACCGCCGAGCAGTACTTC.

DNA of the CDR3: TGCAGCGTTGCTACTAGCGGAACCGGGGAGCTGTTTTTT. This codes for CSVATSGTGELFF. The genes are TRBV29-1 and TRBJ2-2; 8 nucleotides match TRBD2. Looked up from germline, CDR1 is SQVTM and CDR2 is ANQGSEA. Trimming at V came to 4 bases and at J to 5 bases, leaving 3 bases not matched to a gene. The CDR3 length is 13 residues.

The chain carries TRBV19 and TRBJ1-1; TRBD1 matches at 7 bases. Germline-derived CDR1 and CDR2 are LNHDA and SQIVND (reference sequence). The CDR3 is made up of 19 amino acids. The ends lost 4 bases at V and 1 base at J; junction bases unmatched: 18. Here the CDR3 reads CASSKKRQGRSIRNTEAFF. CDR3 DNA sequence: TGTGCCAGTAGTAAAAAACGACAGGGAAGGAGTATCAGGAACACTGAAGCTTTCTTT.

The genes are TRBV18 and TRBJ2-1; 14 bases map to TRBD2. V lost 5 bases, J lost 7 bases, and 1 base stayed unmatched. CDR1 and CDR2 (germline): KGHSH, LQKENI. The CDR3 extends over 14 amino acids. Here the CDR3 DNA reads TGTGCCAGCTCAGGGACTAGCGGGAGAAATGAGCAGTTCTTC. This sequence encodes CASSGTSGRNEQFF.

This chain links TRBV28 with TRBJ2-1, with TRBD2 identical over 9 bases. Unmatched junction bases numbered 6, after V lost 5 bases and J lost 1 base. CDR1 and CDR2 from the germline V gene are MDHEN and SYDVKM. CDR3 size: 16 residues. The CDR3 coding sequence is TGTGCCAGCAGTCCATCTAGCGGGATATCCTACAATGAGCAGTTCTTC. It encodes CASSPSSGISYNEQFF. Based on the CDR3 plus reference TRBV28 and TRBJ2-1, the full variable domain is DVKVTQSSRYLVKRTGEKVFLECVQDMDHENMFWYRQDPGLGLRLIYFSYDVKMKEKGDIPEGYSVSREKKERFSLILESASTNQTSMYLCASSPSSGISYNEQFFGPGTRLTVL.

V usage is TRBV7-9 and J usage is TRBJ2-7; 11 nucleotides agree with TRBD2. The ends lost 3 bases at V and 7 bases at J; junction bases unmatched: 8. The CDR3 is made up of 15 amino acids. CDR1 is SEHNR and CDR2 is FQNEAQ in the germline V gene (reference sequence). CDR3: CASSFATSGKGEQYF. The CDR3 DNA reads TGTGCCAGCAGCTTCGCGACTAGCGGGAAGGGGGAGCAGTACTTC.

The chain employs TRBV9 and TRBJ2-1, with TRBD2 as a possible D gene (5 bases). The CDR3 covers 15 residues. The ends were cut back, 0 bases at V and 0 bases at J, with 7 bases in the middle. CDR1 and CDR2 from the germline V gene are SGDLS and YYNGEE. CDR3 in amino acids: CASSVGGNSYNEQFF. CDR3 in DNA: TGTGCCAGCAGCGTAGGAGGGAACTCCTACAATGAGCAGTTCTTC. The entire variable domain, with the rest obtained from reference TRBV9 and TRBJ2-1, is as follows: DSGVTQTPKHLITATGQRVTLRCSPRSGDLSVYWYQQSLDQGLQFLIQYYNGEERAKGNILERFSAQQFPDLHSELNLSSLELGDSALYFCASSVGGNSYNEQFFGPGTRLTVL.

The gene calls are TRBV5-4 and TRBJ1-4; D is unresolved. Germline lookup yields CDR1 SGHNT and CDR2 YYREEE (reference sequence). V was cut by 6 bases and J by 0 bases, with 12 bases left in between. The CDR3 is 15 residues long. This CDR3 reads CASKRSGATNEKLFF. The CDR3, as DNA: TGTGCCAGCAAACGAAGCGGAGCAACTAATGAAAAACTGTTTTTT. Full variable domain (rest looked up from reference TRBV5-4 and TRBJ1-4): ETGVTQSPTHLIKTRGQQVTLRCSSQSGHNTVSWYQQALGQGPQFIFQYYREEENGRGNFPPRFSGLQFPNYSSELNVNALELDDSALYLCASKRSGATNEKLFFGSGTQLSVL.

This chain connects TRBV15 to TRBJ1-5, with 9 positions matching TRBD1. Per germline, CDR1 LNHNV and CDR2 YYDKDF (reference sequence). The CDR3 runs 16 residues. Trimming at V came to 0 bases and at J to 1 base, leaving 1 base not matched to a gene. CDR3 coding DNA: TGTGCCACCAGCAGAGATGGGACAGGGAGCAATCAGCCCCAGCATTTT. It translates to CATSRDGTGSNQPQHF.

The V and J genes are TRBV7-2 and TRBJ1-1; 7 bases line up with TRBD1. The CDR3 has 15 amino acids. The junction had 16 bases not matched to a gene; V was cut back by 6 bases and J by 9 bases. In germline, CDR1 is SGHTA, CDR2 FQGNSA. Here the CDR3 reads CASRTQPLDRDKAFF. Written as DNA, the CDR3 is TGTGCCAGCAGAACACAACCACTAGACAGGGACAAAGCTTTCTTT.

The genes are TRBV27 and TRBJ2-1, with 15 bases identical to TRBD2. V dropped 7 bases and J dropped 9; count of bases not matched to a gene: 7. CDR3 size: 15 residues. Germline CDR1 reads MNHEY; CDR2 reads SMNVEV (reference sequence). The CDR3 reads CASTRTSGRGGEQFF. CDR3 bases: TGTGCCAGCACCAGGACTAGCGGGAGGGGAGGTGAGCAGTTCTTC.

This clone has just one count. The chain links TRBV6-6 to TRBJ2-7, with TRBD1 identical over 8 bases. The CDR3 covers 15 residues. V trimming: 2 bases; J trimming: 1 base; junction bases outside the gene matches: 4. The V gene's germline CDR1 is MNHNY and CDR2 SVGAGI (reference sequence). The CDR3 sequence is CASSYSRGQSYEQYF. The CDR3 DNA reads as TGTGCCAGCAGTTACAGCAGGGGGCAATCCTACGAGCAGTACTTC.